Each of the 7 T cell receptor beta chains below was sequenced from the same sample in a study of regulatory T cells in long-lasting Graves disease (TCRdb year 2021). The time point tag for this specimen amounts to: persistent/refractory GD, antithyroid drugs over 5 years with positive TRAb. For both TCR sequencing and RNA sequencing, RNA was extracted from PBMCs in TRIzol. The library was prepared using multiplex PCR. Sequencing was performed on an Illumina HiSeq 4000. iRepertoire HTBI primers and Arm-PCR amplification of CDR3 regions were used to construct TCR beta libraries. The raw public data were reprocessed by TCRdb itself: fastp quality trimming at Q25, MiXCR clonotype calling, in-frame beta chains only. Every entry covers one CDR3 protein and lists the most common genes and DNA from its rows. The sample profile shows over 250,000 distinct CDR3 sequences; 22% of them were found once. The biggest ten clones account for about 61% of the sample.

The specimen was peripheral blood mononuclear cells (PBMCs), collected when the disease was refractory, from a patient treated with antithyroid drugs. These receptors all stem from a female donor with Graves disease.

V gene TRBV18 combines with J gene TRBJ2-7; D may match TRBD1 or TRBD2 (5 bases each). Trimming removed 3 bases at V and 2 bases at J, with 11 bases between. The V gene's germline CDR1 is KGHSH and CDR2 LQKENI. The CDR3 has 14 residues. The CDR3 DNA follows: TGTGCCAGCTCACCCGACGGGACCCCCTACGAGCAGTACTTC. It is translated as CASSPDGTPYEQYF.

The chain carries TRBV20-1 and TRBJ2-7; 7 bases agree with TRBD1. The CDR3 has 16 residues. Trimming removed 1 base from V and 1 base from J; junction bases left unmatched: 10. Germline V gene lookup returns CDR1 DFQATT and CDR2 SNEGSKA (reference sequence). CDR3: CSARGGGQALSYEQYF. In nucleotides, the CDR3 is TGCAGTGCTAGAGGAGGCGGACAGGCCCTTTCCTACGAGCAGTACTTC.

Ten or more counts support this clonotype. The chain has TRBV11-2 and TRBJ1-1, with D hard to call. The CDR3 totals 13 residues. V was pared by 4 bases and J by 4 bases, with 10 bases between. Germline-derived CDR1 and CDR2 are SGHAT and FQNNGV. Here the CDR3 reads CASSSGWSTEAFF. The CDR3 nucleotides are TGTGCCAGCAGCTCCGGGTGGAGCACTGAAGCTTTCTTT. Supplemented by reference TRBV11-2 and TRBJ1-1, the full variable domain reads EAGVAQSPRYKIIEKRQSVAFWCNPISGHATLYWYQQILGQGPKLLIQFQNNGVVDDSQLPKDRFSAERLKGVDSTLKIQPAKLEDSAVYLCASSSGWSTEAFFGQGTRLTVV.

This clonotype came up many times. This sequence joins TRBV30 and TRBJ2-5, with a possible D match to TRBD2 (6 bases). This CDR3 contains 15 residues. Trimming cost V 1 base and J 6 bases, with 18 bases left between them. Germline V lookup: CDR1 GTSNPN, CDR2 SVGIG (reference sequence). The DNA for the CDR3 is TGTGCCTGGAGTGGACCATTTACCGGGGGACAGACCCAGTACTTC. It translates to CAWSGPFTGGQTQYF.

The chain uses TRBV4-3 and TRBJ1-4; a weak D match, TRBD1 (6 bases). Germline V gives CDR1 LGHNA, CDR2 YSLEER. The CDR3 extends over 16 amino acids. The V gene lost 3 bases and the J gene lost 4 bases, with 15 bases spanning the gap. DNA for the CDR3: TGCGCCAGCAGCCAGGAGCCGGGGGGCCTTAATGAAAAACTGTTTTTT. The encoded protein is CASSQEPGGLNEKLFF.

This clonotype has only a few counts. The V call is TRBV13, the J call TRBJ2-7, with 10 bases aligning to TRBD2. V gave up 0 bases and J gave up 3 bases; unmatched junction bases: 11. CDR3 length: 18 residues. CDR1 and CDR2 (germline): PRHDT, FYEKMQ (reference sequence). Here the CDR3 DNA reads TGTGCCAGCAGCTTAGGAGCTAGGATACTAGCGGGATTCTACGAGCAGTACTTC. Amino acid sequence: CASSLGARILAGFYEQYF. Combining the CDR3 with reference TRBV13 and TRBJ2-7 gives the whole variable domain AAGVIQSPRHLIKEKRETATLKCYPIPRHDTVYWYQQGPGQDPQFLISFYEKMQSDKGSIPDRFSAQQFSDYHSELNMSSLELGDSALYFCASSLGARILAGFYEQYFGPGTRLTVT.

This clonotype has at least ten counts. The rearrangement uses TRBV9 and TRBJ2-5; TRBD1 matches at 8 bases. The V segment lost 3 bases and the J segment 5 bases; nucleotides outside the gene matches: 12. The CDR3 contains 16 residues. The V gene's germline CDR1 is SGDLS and CDR2 YYNGEE. CDR3 DNA sequence: TGTGCCAGCAGCGCCCGAGCTCAGGGGGCCGGGGAGACCCAGTACTTC. Translated: CASSARAQGAGETQYF.